The present TCR beta chain was sequenced within a study of CD8 T cells in ankylosing spondylitis. This clonotype was detected ten times or more. Trimming took 2 bases from V and 8 from J, leaving 15 bases between them. Germline V gene sequence: CDR1 SQVTM, CDR2 ANQGSEA. This CDR3 has 14 amino acids. It was by quantitative 5'-RACE with molecular barcodes that TCR beta libraries were made. Using its own MiXCR run on the 5' RACE reads, TCRdb lists one record per CDR3 protein. The sample lists under 250,000 distinct CDR3 sequences, 7% to 10% seen once, with 4.5% to 5% in the top ten. The origin of this receptor is a female donor with ankylosing spondylitis or in good health (not recorded which). V is TRBV29-1 and J is TRBJ1-4; perhaps TRBD1 as D (5 bases). Sequencing was done on a sample of blood, either unsorted or a sorted T cell fraction (not recorded which). CDR3 amino acids: CSVERTGTIEKLFF. Written as DNA, the CDR3 is TGCAGCGTTGAACGCACCGGGACTATAGAAAAACTGTTTTTT.